This entry concerns a single T cell receptor beta chain. Antigen unknown. The record originates from a study of OX40 agonist ivuxolimab in advanced cancers. Study summary: Each dose-escalation patient presented with hepatocellular carcinoma, melanoma, renal cell or head and neck cancer. Aged about 23 to 90 with a mean of about 60 years, they were 75% to 85% male. Whole-study results and caveats: At 0.1 to 3.0 mg/kg, clonal expansion of CD4+ and CD8+ blood T cells had occurred by week 6. Among the lowest peripheral clonal expansion occurred in 0.1-3.0 mg/kg partial responders.

The V gene lost 4 bases and the J gene lost 0 bases, with 12 bases spanning the gap. Germline V gene lookup returns CDR1 MNHEY and CDR2 SVGAGI. CDR3 length: 15 amino acids. The table came from immunoSEQ multiplex PCR; TCRdb's copy has only in-frame clones and leaves some out. The table shows tens of thousands of clones, with around 93% occurring only once. This clonotype was sampled from an adult with an advanced solid tumor such as melanoma, head and neck, liver or kidney cancer. V is TRBV6-5 and J is TRBJ1-2, with D unclear. Material: CD4+ or CD8+ T cells sorted from blood, obtained in a trial of the OX40 agonist ivuxolimab. The CDR3 sequence: CASSFSHRANYGYTF. Written as DNA, the CDR3 is TGTGCCAGCAGTTTTTCCCACCGAGCTAACTATGGCTACACCTTC.